A few counts support the clone carrying this T cell receptor (beta chain). The sample belongs to a study of patients and donors after allogeneic stem cell transplantation. TCRdb re-called the RT-PCR reads through MiXCR, storing one row per CDR3 protein. The profile shows about 88,000 distinct CDR3 sequences, roughly 43% of them singletons. V lost 7 bases and J lost 10, with 20 bases in between. Germline assignment: CDR1 MDHEN and CDR2 SYDVKM. This CDR3 has 15 residues. V is TRBV28 and J is TRBJ1-6, with D possibly TRBD1 on 6 matching bases. The sequence was collected from a human donor who was either an allogeneic HSCT recipient or a stem cell or donor lymphocyte infusion donor (not recorded which). It is not recorded whose cells these are; they may come from a transplant donor. The sample was blood, either unsorted or a sorted T cell fraction (not recorded which). This chain's CDR3 is CASIPRGAGDSPLHF. The CDR3 region has the DNA TGTGCCAGCATTCCTAGAGGCGCAGGGGACTCACCCCTCCACTTT.